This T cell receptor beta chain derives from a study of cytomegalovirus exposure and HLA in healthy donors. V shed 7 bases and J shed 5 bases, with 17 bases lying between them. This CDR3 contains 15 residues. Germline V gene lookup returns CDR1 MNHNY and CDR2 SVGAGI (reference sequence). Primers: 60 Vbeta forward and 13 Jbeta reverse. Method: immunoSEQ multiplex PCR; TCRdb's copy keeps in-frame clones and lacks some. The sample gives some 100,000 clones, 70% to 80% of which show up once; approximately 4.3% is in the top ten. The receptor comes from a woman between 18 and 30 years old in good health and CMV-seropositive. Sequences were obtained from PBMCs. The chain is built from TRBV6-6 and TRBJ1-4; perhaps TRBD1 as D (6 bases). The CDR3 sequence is CASTRGGGMNEKLFF. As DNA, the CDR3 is TGTGCCAGCACCAGAGGGGGGGGCATGAATGAAAAACTGTTTTTT.